One sample yielded the 26 T cell receptor beta chains listed below, sequenced in a study of T cell repertoires in cytomegalovirus infection (dated by TCRdb to the late 2010s). The instrument given in TCRdb is Illumina HiSeq 1500. The raw public reads went through TCRdb reprocessing: fastp at Q25, MiXCR clone calling, in-frame beta chains kept. Entries that share a CDR3 protein sequence are merged under the most common genes and DNA. The sample includes about 330,000 distinct CDR3 sequences, with more than 9% observed a single time. 3.5% to 4.5% of the sample comes from the top ten. Sequencing input: PBMCs. The receptor set was obtained from a human donor in good health (CMV status not recorded). Some clones in this sample may be carry-over from other donors' samples.

Details on this clonotype: Just one base apart from a much larger clone, this may be a read error. J is TRBJ2-3 and V is TRBV7-3; 7 bases are shared with TRBD2. There are 15 residues in the CDR3. Unmatched junction bases numbered 4, after V lost 4 bases and J lost 0 bases. Germline CDR1 reads SGHTA; CDR2 reads FQGTGA. This CDR3 is CASSSQRGSTDTQYF. CDR3 DNA: TGTGCCAGCAGCTCCCAGCGGGGAAGCACAGATACGCAGTATTTT.

The gene calls are TRBV19 and TRBJ2-6, with TRBD1 as a possible D gene (6 bases). V lost 5 bases to trimming and J lost 2 bases, with 7 bases between them. Germline CDR1 reads LNHDA; CDR2 reads SQIVND (reference sequence). The CDR3 is 14 amino acids. The CDR3 DNA reads as TGTGCCAGTAGTGGGACAACTGGGGCCAACGTCCTGACTTTC. It codes for CASSGTTGANVLTF. Supplemented by reference TRBV19 and TRBJ2-6, the full variable domain reads DGGITQSPKYLFRKEGQNVTLSCEQNLNHDAMYWYRQDPGQGLRLIYYSQIVNDFQKGDIAEGYSVSREKKESFPLTVTSAQKNPTAFYLCASSGTTGANVLTFGAGSRLTVL.

The table lists this clonotype with a few counts. The J gene is TRBJ2-3, the V gene TRBV12-3 or TRBV12-4; no definite D call. CDR3 length: 14 amino acids. V was trimmed by 2 bases and J by 3 bases, leaving 9 bases between them. CDR3 loop: CASSLSRWTDTQYF. The CDR3 DNA follows: TGTGCCAGCAGTTTAAGTAGATGGACAGATACGCAGTATTTT.

This clonotype was seen only a few times. V is TRBV7-9 and J is TRBJ1-2; D is unresolved. This CDR3 spans 12 amino acids. The V end was cut by 3 bases, the J end by 6 bases, with 8 bases between. The germline gives CDR1 SEHNR, CDR2 FQNEAQ (reference sequence). Written as DNA, the CDR3 is TGTGCCAGCAGCTTTCCACAACATGGCTACACCTTC. Translation gives CASSFPQHGYTF.

This clonotype was recorded many times. The chain recombines TRBV28 with TRBJ2-3; D ambiguous. V shed 3 bases and J shed 0 bases, with 10 bases lying between them. The CDR3 length is 15 residues. CDR1 and CDR2 (germline): MDHEN, SYDVKM. CDR3 region: CASSFPRLSTDTQYF. DNA for the CDR3: TGTGCCAGCAGTTTCCCCCGCCTTAGCACAGATACGCAGTATTTT. The whole variable domain, filled in from reference TRBV28 and TRBJ2-3, reads DVKVTQSSRYLVKRTGEKVFLECVQDMDHENMFWYRQDPGLGLRLIYFSYDVKMKEKGDIPEGYSVSREKKERFSLILESASTNQTSMYLCASSFPRLSTDTQYFGPGTRLTVL.

The table lists this clonotype with many counts. This chain uses TRBV7-9 with TRBJ2-4, with TRBD1 as a possible D gene (5 bases). The V end lost 1 base, the J end lost 3 bases, and 7 bases lay between the germline ends. Germline CDR1 reads SEHNR; CDR2 reads FQNEAQ (reference sequence). The CDR3 contains 14 residues. CDR3 in amino acids: CASSLEGNKNIQYF. CDR3 nucleotide sequence: TGTGCCAGCAGCTTAGAGGGGAACAAAAACATTCAGTACTTC.

Many counts were recorded for this clonotype. The rearrangement links TRBV4-3 to TRBJ1-1; D uncertain. The germline CDR1 and CDR2 sequences are LGHNA and YSLEER. The V and J ends lost 6 bases and 0 bases respectively, with 14 bases between them. This CDR3 region has 15 residues. CDR3 in amino acids: CASRKGGQMNTEAFF. The DNA of the CDR3 is TGCGCCAGCAGAAAAGGCGGGCAGATGAACACTGAAGCTTTCTTT.

A word on this clonotype: It may be a read error: a sequence one base away is much more abundant. The V gene is TRBV28, the J gene TRBJ1-5; D unresolved. The CDR3 is 15 residues long. Germline V CDR1 and CDR2: MDHEN, SYDVKM. The CDR3 sequence is CASSPPWGSIQPQHF. In DNA form, the CDR3 reads TGTGCCAGCAGTCCCCCATGGGGTAGCATTCAGCCCCAGCATTTT.

This clonotype was counted a few times. The gene calls are TRBV2 and TRBJ2-3; D possibly uses TRBD1 or TRBD2 (5 bases each). V shed 4 bases and J shed 8 bases, with 7 bases lying between them. The germline V gene encodes CDR1 SNHLY and CDR2 FYNNEI. This CDR3 is 11 amino acids long. The CDR3 loop reads CASSAGTTQYF. The CDR3 DNA sequence: TGTGCCAGCAGTGCAGGGACTACGCAGTATTTT.

About this clonotype itself: Germline and junction disagree at one end, which may indicate a read error. The CDR3 bases are TGTGCCAGCAGCTTGTTGGGGGCGAGCACCGGGGAGCTGTTTTTT. Its translation is CASSLLGASTGELFF. V gene TRBV5-3 combines with J gene TRBJ2-2, with D maybe TRBD1 (6 bases). TRBV5-3 belongs to the ORF category, with a function that is uncertain. The CDR3 is made up of 15 amino acids.

Only a few counts were recorded for this clonotype. The CDR3 protein is CAISDGRTTQYF. The CDR3 coding sequence is TGTGCCATCAGTGACGGGCGGACCACCCAGTACTTC. This chain joins TRBV10-3 and TRBJ2-5; no definite D call. V was shortened by 3 bases and J by 8 bases, with 10 bases between the two germline ends. CDR1 and CDR2 (germline): ENHRY, SYGVKD. The CDR3 loop spans 12 amino acids.

The sample holds many counts of this clonotype. The J gene is TRBJ1-2, the V gene TRBV12-3 or TRBV12-4; D not certain. V was shortened by 3 bases and J by 0 bases, with 5 bases between the two germline ends. This CDR3 region has 13 residues. The CDR3 DNA reads TGTGCCAGCAGTTTTGCAGCTAACTATGGCTACACCTTC. Translation gives CASSFAANYGYTF.

The J gene is TRBJ1-2, the V gene TRBV6-2 or TRBV6-3, with D perhaps matching TRBD1 (6 bases). CDR3 length: 16 residues. The germline CDR1 and CDR2 sequences are MNHEY and SVGEGT. Trimming cost V 5 bases and J 2 bases, with 18 bases left between them. The CDR3 region has the DNA TGTGCCAGCAGTACCCCGGGGGGCACCATCAACTATGGCTACACCTTC. Its translation: CASSTPGGTINYGYTF.

Comments on this clonotype: A read error may account for a junction end that differs from germline. This chain connects TRBV7-2 to TRBJ2-7, with D perhaps matching TRBD1 or TRBD2 (5 bases each). Germline V gives CDR1 SGHTA, CDR2 FQGNSA. CDR3 length: 12 residues. CDR3 sequence reads: CASRLGEKEQYF. In DNA, the CDR3 is TGTGCCAGCAGATTAGGGGAGAAAGAGCAGTACTTC. Based on the CDR3 plus reference TRBV7-2 and TRBJ2-7, the full variable domain is GAGVSQSPSNKVTEKGKDVELRCDPISGHTALYWYRQSLGQGLEFLIYFQGNSAPDKSGLPSDRFSAERTGGSVSTLTIQRTQQEDSAVYLCASRLGEKEQYFGPGTRLTVT.

The table lists this clonotype with many counts. This chain uses TRBV10-3 with TRBJ1-1; TRBD1 aligns across 7 bases. The CDR3 loop spans 15 amino acids. V shed 6 bases and J 2 bases; nucleotides not matched to a gene: 9. The germline CDR1 and CDR2 sequences are ENHRY and SYGVKD. DNA for the CDR3: TGTGCCATCAGGGGGGAGGCAGGGGGTAACACTGAAGCTTTCTTT. Encoded protein: CAIRGEAGGNTEAFF.

V usage is TRBV20-1 and J usage is TRBJ1-1; no firm D call. The CDR3 has 13 amino acids. Germline V gene sequence: CDR1 DFQATT, CDR2 SNEGSKA (reference sequence). Trimming shortened V by 6 bases and J by 1 base, and 12 bases separated the two germline ends. CDR3: CSACCAANTEAFF. The CDR3 DNA sequence: TGCAGTGCCTGCTGTGCGGCGAACACTGAAGCTTTCTTT.

The genes are TRBV9 and TRBJ1-1; D ambiguous. The length of the CDR3 is 13 residues. Germline V gene data show CDR1 as SGDLS and CDR2 as YYNGEE. V lost 2 bases to trimming and J lost 2 bases, with 7 bases between them. Written as DNA, the CDR3 is TGTGCCAGCAGCGTGGAAGTCAACACTGAAGCTTTCTTT. Translation gives CASSVEVNTEAFF.

This clonotype was detected many times. The V and J genes are TRBV10-3 and TRBJ2-1; possible D gene TRBD2, 6 bases. Trimming pared 6 bases from V and 0 bases from J, leaving 12 bases between. This CDR3 is 15 amino acids long. Looked up from germline, CDR1 is ENHRY and CDR2 is SYGVKD. Here the CDR3 reads CAIRLSGSSYNEQFF. In DNA, the CDR3 is TGTGCCATCAGACTTAGCGGAAGCTCCTACAATGAGCAGTTCTTC.

This clonotype was picked up many times. This rearrangement joins TRBV29-1 to TRBJ1-1; D unclear. The CDR3 loop spans 12 amino acids. Per germline, CDR1 SQVTM and CDR2 ANQGSEA. CDR3 sequence: CSTPFGGTEAFF. CDR3 nucleotide sequence: TGCAGTACCCCTTTCGGAGGCACTGAAGCTTTCTTT.

V usage is TRBV7-4 and J usage is TRBJ2-5, with 9 positions matching TRBD1. Germline V CDR1 and CDR2: SGHVT, SQSDAQ. V lost 4 bases to trimming and J lost 2 bases; unmatched junction nucleotides: 5. The CDR3 has 15 residues. In DNA form, the CDR3 reads TGTGCCAGCAGCTCCCGGGACAGGGAACAAGAGACCCAGTACTTC. It translates to CASSSRDREQETQYF.

This clonotype was observed a handful of times. The chain employs TRBV19 and TRBJ1-5; the D is unclear. Trimming left V 3 bases short and J 4 bases short, with 10 bases between. The CDR3 is made up of 14 amino acids. Germline V CDR1 and CDR2: LNHDA, SQIVND (reference sequence). CDR3 coding DNA: TGTGCCAGTAGTATCCGTTCCAGGAATCAGCCCCAGCATTTT. This codes for CASSIRSRNQPQHF.

The gene calls are TRBV20-1 and TRBJ2-7, with D possibly TRBD2 on 5 matching bases. From germline, CDR1 is DFQATT and CDR2 SNEGSKA (reference sequence). CDR3 length: 14 residues. Trimming removed 3 bases from V and 0 bases from J, with 12 bases in between. The CDR3 sequence is CSARDSKNSYEQYF. The DNA of the CDR3 is TGCAGTGCTAGGGACTCTAAGAACTCCTACGAGCAGTACTTC.

This clonotype was seen at least ten times. V gene TRBV7-2 combines with J gene TRBJ1-2; a possible D gene is TRBD1 (6 bases). CDR1 is SGHTA and CDR2 is FQGNSA in the germline V gene. This CDR3 comprises 13 residues. With 5 bases removed from V and 2 bases from J, the gap between germline ends came to 9 bases. CDR3 nucleotide sequence: TGTGCCAGCAGCCCGGACAGCAACTATGGCTACACCTTC. Encoded protein: CASSPDSNYGYTF.

This clonotype appeared many times. The CDR3 DNA reads TGTGCCAGCAGGGCAGGTACGCAGTATTTT. Its translation is CASRAGTQYF. J is TRBJ2-3 and V is TRBV12-3 or TRBV12-4, with D uncertain. This CDR3 has 10 amino acids. Between the trimmed V and J ends, which lost 6 bases and 8 bases, there was a span of 6 bases.

This clonotype was counted at least ten times. This rearrangement joins TRBV7-2 to TRBJ2-3; D not certain. Germline CDR1 reads SGHTA; CDR2 reads FQGNSA. This CDR3 spans 15 amino acids. V lost 0 bases and J 6 bases, leaving 13 bases between the germline ends. CDR3 sequence: CASSLARLDGDTQYF. The CDR3 DNA reads as TGTGCCAGCAGCTTAGCGCGCCTAGATGGGGATACGCAGTATTTT.

The chain has TRBV24-1 and TRBJ2-3; D gene unclear. The V end was cut by 4 bases, the J end by 6 bases, with 16 bases between. Looked up from germline, CDR1 is KGHDR and CDR2 is SFDVKD. This CDR3 has 15 residues. CDR3 sequence reads: CATSERKLSPDTQYF. CDR3 DNA sequence: TGTGCCACCAGTGAGAGAAAACTATCTCCGGATACGCAGTATTTT.